The clone carrying this T cell receptor beta chain was seen a single time. This entry is derived from a study of blood T cell repertoires in COVID-19. About the study: Sites in the United States, Italy and Spain provided acute and convalescent COVID-19 samples.

Study processing details: Quantification of nucleated cells was approximated via reference gene primer amplification. Profiling relied on immunoSEQ multiplex PCR, and the TCRdb table lists in-frame clones only, not all of them. Clonal size and the V and J genes are those of that table, whereas D and trimming came from the DNA. The sample holds roughly 300,000 clones; 86% are singletons and the top ten take about 10%. Sample: PBMCs or T cells enriched from blood (not recorded which). This TCR came from a woman aged 18-29 years who had recovered from COVID-19.

CDR3 nucleotides: TGTGCCAGCAGCTCGCCGACAGGCGTCTTCTCTGGAAACACCATATATTTT. This encodes CASSSPTGVFSGNTIYF. The V call is TRBV7-9, the J call TRBJ1-3, with TRBD1 as a possible D gene (6 bases). The length of the CDR3 is 17 residues. CDR1 and CDR2 (germline): SEHNR, FQNEAQ (reference sequence). Trimming took off 4 bases at V and 0 bases at J, with 16 bases between the two ends.